This T cell receptor (beta chain) is from a study of molecular identifiers for immune sequencing clone quantification. Background on the study: Replicate RNA from around 20,000 or 100,000 naive CD8 T cells formed five aliquots; four were sequenced.

About this clonotype: What it recognizes is unknown.

From the PCR reads, TCRdb called clonotypes with MiXCR, one entry per CDR3 protein. The top ten hold 4% to 4.5% of the sample, which has some 100,000 distinct CDR3 sequences, roughly a third seen once. Source material for naive CD8 libraries was roughly 20,000 to 1,100,000 sorted cells, with 10%, 30% or 50% RNA. Regarding the study as a whole: Identical TCR molecules sharing a barcode could underestimate highly expanded clone sizes. Even with approximately 1 million naive cells present, spiked Jurkat TCR RNA from one cell was reportedly detectable.

V was pared by 11 bases and J by 3 bases, with 23 bases between. CDR1 and CDR2 (germline): MNHEY, SVGEGT. The CDR3 contains 16 residues. V is TRBV6-2 or TRBV6-3 and J is TRBJ1-5; D is unresolved. This receptor was identified in a human donor in good health. Some libraries in this study had Jurkat cell RNA spiked in. Sequenced: naive CD8+ T cells from blood, with Jurkat cell RNA spiked in. Subset specified: FACS-sorted CD8+CD4-CCR7+CD45RA+ naive T cells. This CDR3 reads CACCSGLGGPNQPQHF. Here the CDR3 DNA reads TGTGCCTGCTGCTCGGGATTAGGAGGGCCCAATCAGCCCCAGCATTTT.